The clone carrying this T cell receptor beta chain was counted only a few times. Its antigen is not known. The CDR3 has 13 residues. V dropped 5 bases and J dropped 4 bases, with 11 bases sitting between them. Germline assignment: CDR1 SEHNR and CDR2 FQNEAQ (reference sequence). These data are taken from a study of CD8 T cell repertoires and HIV-1 epitope variants. Across the study: Controls included no peptide, Ebola AY9 epitope, and a CMV, EBV, flu pool. Separate from the cultures, 1M uncultured T cells served as baseline.

Here immunoSEQ multiplex PCR was the method, and the copy in TCRdb shows in-frame clones only, minus some. This table holds 4,500 to 5,500 clones, roughly two thirds found once. Notes on the study in general: About ten TCR beta clonotypes were antigen-specific, 5 to 7 apparently recognizing autologous or escape variants. The TAALDMSHF plasma variant had no responses, unlike KF9 (five clonotypes) and HW9 (one).

This receptor was obtained from a male donor with HIV. The sample was cultured CD8+ T cells derived from PBMCs. The chain carries TRBV7-9 and TRBJ1-2, with D possibly being TRBD1 (6 bases). DNA of the CDR3: TGTGCCAGCAGCCCGACAGGTAGCTATGGCTACACCTTC. Amino acid sequence: CASSPTGSYGYTF.